The 5 T cell receptor beta chains given below trace back to one sample, sequenced in a study of cytomegalovirus exposure and HLA in healthy donors. The PCR had 60 Vbeta and 13 Jbeta primers. Libraries were prepared by immunoSEQ multiplex PCR; TCRdb keeps only in-frame clonotypes and omits some of them. This sample yields under 250,000 clones, of which around 78% are seen a single time; 1.5% to 2% belongs to the top ten. The sequenced material came from PBMCs. Receptors were obtained from a man aged 25 to 40 in good health and CMV-seronegative.

This chain joins TRBV7-2 and TRBJ1-4; D call uncertain. Germline CDR1 and CDR2: SGHTA and FQGNSA. CDR3 length: 15 residues. V dropped 4 bases and J dropped 0 bases, with 9 bases sitting between them. Here the CDR3 reads CASSSGIPTNEKLFF. The DNA of the CDR3 is TGTGCCAGCAGCTCGGGGATCCCAACTAATGAAAAACTGTTTTTT.

The gene calls are TRBV2 and TRBJ1-1; TRBD1 agrees at 10 bases. The CDR3 sequence is 16 residues long. From germline, CDR1 is SNHLY and CDR2 FYNNEI. Trimming cost V 9 bases and J 0 bases; bases outside gene matches: 10. DNA of the CDR3: TGTGCCAGAGGGAGACGGACAGGGGGTATGAACACTGAAGCTTTCTTT. Protein product: CARGRRTGGMNTEAFF.

The chain joins TRBV5-3 to TRBJ2-1; 10 nucleotides align to TRBD2. TRBV5-3 is flagged as an ORF with uncertain function. The CDR3 extends over 17 amino acids. The trim removed 4 bases at V and 4 bases at J, leaving 11 bases unmatched. The DNA of the CDR3 is TGTGCCAGAAGCCATCCTACTCTAGCGGGGGAATACAATGAGCAGTTCTTC. Translated: CARSHPTLAGEYNEQFF.

This clone was seen only a few times. The rearrangement uses TRBV28 and TRBJ2-7; 8 bases line up with TRBD2. With 7 bases clipped from V and 2 bases from J, the junction kept 1 base outside the gene matches. This CDR3 is built from 12 residues. Germline V gene data show CDR1 as MDHEN and CDR2 as SYDVKM. The CDR3 DNA sequence: TGTGCCAGCATGGGACTAGCCTACGAGCAGTACTTC. Translated: CASMGLAYEQYF.

The chain recombines TRBV27 with TRBJ1-1; D not resolved. There are 16 residues in the CDR3. CDR1 is MNHEY, CDR2 SMNVEV, per germline (reference sequence). The germline V and J ends were trimmed by 1 base and 4 bases, with 16 bases remaining between them. The CDR3 is CASSLLAGDPSTEAFF. CDR3 in DNA: TGTGCCAGCAGTTTATTAGCCGGGGATCCCAGCACTGAAGCTTTCTTT.